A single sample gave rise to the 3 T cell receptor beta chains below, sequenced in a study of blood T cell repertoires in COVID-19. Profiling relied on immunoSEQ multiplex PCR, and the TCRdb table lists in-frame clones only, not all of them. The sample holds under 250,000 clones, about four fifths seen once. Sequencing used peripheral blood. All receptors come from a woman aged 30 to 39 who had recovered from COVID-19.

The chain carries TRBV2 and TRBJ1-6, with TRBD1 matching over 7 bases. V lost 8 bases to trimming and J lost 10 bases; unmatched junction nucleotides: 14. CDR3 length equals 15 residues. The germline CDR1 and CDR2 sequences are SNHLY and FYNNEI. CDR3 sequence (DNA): TGTGCCAGCCCCGCGCCGGGACAGAGAGGGTCACCCCTCCACTTT. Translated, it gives CASPAPGQRGSPLHF.

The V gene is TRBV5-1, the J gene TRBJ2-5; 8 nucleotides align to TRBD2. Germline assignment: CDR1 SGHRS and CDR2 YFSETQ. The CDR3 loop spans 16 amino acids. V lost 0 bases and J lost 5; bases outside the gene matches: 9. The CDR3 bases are TGCGCCAGCAGCTTGGTGCCTGGCAGCGGGAGCGAGACCCAGTACTTC. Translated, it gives CASSLVPGSGSETQYF.

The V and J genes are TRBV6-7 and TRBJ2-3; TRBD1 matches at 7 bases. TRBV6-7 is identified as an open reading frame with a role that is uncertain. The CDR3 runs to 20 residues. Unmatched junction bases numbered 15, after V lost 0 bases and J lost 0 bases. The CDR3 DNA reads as TGTGCCAGCAGTTACTCGATTCGGGACAGTCCAGAGCCTAGCACAGATACGCAGTATTTT. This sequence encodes CASSYSIRDSPEPSTDTQYF.